This TCR beta chain was documented in a study of OX40 agonist ivuxolimab in advanced cancers. Study overall: The drug used for patients, ivuxolimab, was an agonistic anti-OX40 (CD134) antibody. Earlier anti-PD-1, anti-PD-L1 or anti-CTLA-4 therapy was permitted; around 40% had received some.

The protocol was immunoSEQ multiplex PCR, while the TCRdb copy is restricted to in-frame clones and leaves out a portion. The data contain tens of thousands of clones, roughly nine tenths of them seen just once; the ten biggest clones take up 0.99%. General study points: There was clonal expansion of CD4+ and CD8+ blood T cells by week 6 at 0.1 to 3.0 mg/kg.

Turning to this clone: The antigen is not known.

The V gene's germline CDR1 is SGDLS and CDR2 YYNGEE. J was trimmed by 6 bases and V by 2 bases; bases with no gene match: 8. The CDR3 is 14 residues long. The material was CD4+ or CD8+ T cells sorted from blood, obtained in a trial of the OX40 agonist ivuxolimab. The origin of this receptor is an adult with an advanced solid tumor such as melanoma, head and neck, liver or kidney cancer. The rearrangement uses TRBV9 and TRBJ2-7; 7 bases match TRBD1. CDR3 amino acids: CASSVDGRTGEQYF. The CDR3 coding sequence is TGTGCCAGCAGCGTGGACGGTCGGACAGGCGAGCAGTACTTC. Variable domain in full (rest from reference TRBV9 and TRBJ2-7): DSGVTQTPKHLITATGQRVTLRCSPRSGDLSVYWYQQSLDQGLQFLIQYYNGEERAKGNILERFSAQQFPDLHSELNLSSLELGDSALYFCASSVDGRTGEQYFGPGTRLTVT.